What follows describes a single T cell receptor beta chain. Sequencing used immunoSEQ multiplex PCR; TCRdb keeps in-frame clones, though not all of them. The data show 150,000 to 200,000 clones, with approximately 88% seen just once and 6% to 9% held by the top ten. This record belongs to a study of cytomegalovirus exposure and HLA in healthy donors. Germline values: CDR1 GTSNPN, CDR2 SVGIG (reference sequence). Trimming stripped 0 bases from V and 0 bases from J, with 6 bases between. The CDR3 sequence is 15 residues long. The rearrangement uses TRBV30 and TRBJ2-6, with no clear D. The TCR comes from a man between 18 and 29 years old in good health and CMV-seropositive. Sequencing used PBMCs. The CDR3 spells CAWSVRVSGANVLTF. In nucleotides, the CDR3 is TGTGCCTGGAGTGTACGCGTCTCTGGGGCCAACGTCCTGACTTTC.